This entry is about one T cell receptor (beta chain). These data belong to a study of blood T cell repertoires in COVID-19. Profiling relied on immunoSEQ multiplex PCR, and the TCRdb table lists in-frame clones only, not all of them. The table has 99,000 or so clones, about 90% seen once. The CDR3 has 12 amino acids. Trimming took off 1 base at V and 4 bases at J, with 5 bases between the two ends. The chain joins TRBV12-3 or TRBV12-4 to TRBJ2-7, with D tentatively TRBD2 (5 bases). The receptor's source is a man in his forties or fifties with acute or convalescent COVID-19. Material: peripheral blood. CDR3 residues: CASSLGEYEQYF. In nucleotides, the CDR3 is TGTGCCAGCAGTTTAGGGGAGTACGAGCAGTACTTC.